Listed below are T cell receptor beta chains from one sample, sequenced in a study of cytomegalovirus exposure and HLA in healthy donors. This table comes from immunoSEQ multiplex PCR, and its TCRdb copy is limited to in-frame clones, with some not included. This table has roughly 180,000 clones, roughly 84% appearing once. The sequenced material came from PBMCs. These receptors originate from a man aged 25 to 45 in good health and CMV-seronegative. Each CDR3 is given with its conserved first and last residue. The D gene is left open where the match is weak. Not every row has a clone size; where given, it reads once, few, many or a size class.

D gene: TRBD1; V gene: TRBV2; clone size: .; J gene: TRBJ1-2; CDR3 protein: CASSASAGGDGYTF; CDR3 DNA: TGTGCCAGCAGCGCATCGGCAGGGGGAGATGGCTACACCTTC
D gene: TRBD2; V gene: TRBV27; clone size: .; J gene: TRBJ2-1; CDR3 protein: CASSRIAGGPNNEQFF; CDR3 DNA: TGTGCCAGCAGCCGGATAGCGGGAGGGCCGAACAATGAGCAGTTCTTC
D gene: .; V gene: TRBV7-5; clone size: .; J gene: TRBJ1-5; CDR3 protein: CARSFVRGCQPQHF; CDR3 DNA: TGTGCCAGAAGCTTTGTTAGGGGATGTCAGCCCCAGCATTTT
D gene: .; V gene: TRBV5-4; clone size: .; J gene: TRBJ2-5; CDR3 protein: CASSLYSQETQYF; CDR3 DNA: TGTGCCAGCAGCTTGTACAGCCAAGAGACCCAGTACTTC
D gene: .; V gene: TRBV30; clone size: few; J gene: TRBJ1-3; CDR3 protein: CAWSERRASSGNTIYF; CDR3 DNA: TGTGCCTGGAGTGAGCGCAGGGCAAGCTCTGGAAACACCATATATTTT
D gene: .; V gene: TRBV27; clone size: .; J gene: TRBJ1-1; CDR3 protein: CASSLIWRQGNTEAFF; CDR3 DNA: TGTGCCAGCAGTTTAATCTGGCGGCAGGGGAACACTGAAGCTTTCTTT
D gene: TRBD2; V gene: TRBV12-5; clone size: .; J gene: TRBJ2-1; CDR3 protein: CASGLRSAGGFPNEQFF; CDR3 DNA: TGTGCTAGTGGTTTGAGGAGCGCGGGAGGGTTTCCCAATGAGCAGTTCTTC
D gene: .; V gene: TRBV5-4; clone size: .; J gene: TRBJ2-3; CDR3 protein: CASSLVATASTDTQYF; CDR3 DNA: TGTGCCAGCAGCTTGGTCGCGACAGCTAGCACAGATACGCAGTATTTT
D gene: TRBD1; V gene: TRBV5-1; clone size: .; J gene: TRBJ2-2; CDR3 protein: CASSMTGAGELFF; CDR3 DNA: TGCGCCAGCAGCATGACAGGGGCCGGGGAGCTGTTTTTT
D gene: TRBD1; V gene: TRBV7-6; clone size: .; J gene: TRBJ2-5; CDR3 protein: CASSFFPEDRGWETQYF; CDR3 DNA: TGTGCCAGCAGCTTTTTCCCCGAGGACAGGGGGTGGGAGACCCAGTACTTC
D gene: .; V gene: TRBV7-2; clone size: .; J gene: TRBJ2-3; CDR3 protein: CASSLYPGSDTQYF; CDR3 DNA: TGTGCCAGCAGCTTATACCCAGGGTCAGATACGCAGTATTTT
D gene: .; V gene: TRBV30; clone size: .; J gene: TRBJ2-5; CDR3 protein: CAWNSGGEETQYF; CDR3 DNA: TGTGCCTGGAACTCGGGGGGCGAAGAGACCCAGTACTTC
D gene: .; V gene: TRBV14; clone size: .; J gene: TRBJ1-2; CDR3 protein: CASGQNYGYTF; CDR3 DNA: TGTGCCAGCGGACAAAACTATGGCTACACCTTC
D gene: .; V gene: TRBV2; clone size: .; J gene: TRBJ2-7; CDR3 protein: CASGTGWESYEQYF; CDR3 DNA: TGTGCCAGCGGCACAGGGTGGGAATCCTACGAGCAGTACTTC
D gene: .; V gene: TRBV9; clone size: .; J gene: TRBJ2-6; CDR3 protein: CASSVLSGANVLTF; CDR3 DNA: TGTGCCAGCAGCGTCTTGTCTGGGGCCAACGTCCTGACTTTC
D gene: .; V gene: TRBV7-2; clone size: .; J gene: TRBJ2-1; CDR3 protein: CASSLGVSLTEQFF; CDR3 DNA: TGTGCCAGCAGCTTAGGGGTCTCACTAACAGAGCAGTTCTTC
D gene: TRBD1; V gene: TRBV7-9; clone size: .; J gene: TRBJ1-5; CDR3 protein: CASSPGPGTAYSNQPQHF; CDR3 DNA: TGTGCCAGCAGCCCAGGACCCGGGACAGCCTATAGCAATCAGCCCCAGCATTTT
D gene: .; V gene: TRBV20-1; clone size: .; J gene: TRBJ2-5; CDR3 protein: CSALRGETQYF; CDR3 DNA: TGCAGTGCCCTTCGAGGGGAGACCCAGTACTTC
D gene: .; V gene: TRBV5-1; clone size: .; J gene: TRBJ2-7; CDR3 protein: CASSLDPAASSYEQYF; CDR3 DNA: TGCGCCAGCAGCTTGGACCCAGCGGCAAGCTCCTACGAGCAGTACTTC
D gene: TRBD2; V gene: TRBV28; clone size: .; J gene: TRBJ2-1; CDR3 protein: CASSFGGGGLSNEQFF; CDR3 DNA: TGTGCCAGCAGTTTCGGGGGCGGGGGGCTCTCCAATGAGCAGTTCTTC
D gene: .; V gene: TRBV19; clone size: .; J gene: TRBJ2-7; CDR3 protein: CASSIDPQGGEQYF; CDR3 DNA: TGTGCCAGTAGTATAGATCCCCAGGGGGGCGAGCAGTACTTC
D gene: TRBD1; V gene: TRBV7-3; clone size: .; J gene: TRBJ2-1; CDR3 protein: CASSFQQGNEQFF; CDR3 DNA: TGTGCCAGCAGCTTTCAACAGGGGAATGAGCAGTTCTTC
D gene: TRBD1; V gene: TRBV28; clone size: .; J gene: TRBJ2-2; CDR3 protein: CASSTGGTNTGELFF; CDR3 DNA: TGTGCCAGCAGTACAGGGGGGACGAACACCGGGGAGCTGTTTTTT
D gene: TRBD2; V gene: TRBV10-1; clone size: .; J gene: TRBJ2-1; CDR3 protein: CASSPTSAHRVGYNEQFF; CDR3 DNA: TGCGCCAGCAGCCCGACTAGCGCCCATCGAGTAGGGTACAATGAGCAGTTCTTC
D gene: .; V gene: TRBV28; clone size: .; J gene: TRBJ2-7; CDR3 protein: CASSFGPWEAYEQYF; CDR3 DNA: TGTGCCAGCAGTTTCGGACCGTGGGAGGCCTACGAGCAGTACTTC
D gene: .; V gene: TRBV4-2; clone size: .; J gene: TRBJ2-2; CDR3 protein: CASSQARTANTGELFF; CDR3 DNA: TGTGCCAGCAGCCAAGCCAGGACAGCGAACACCGGGGAGCTGTTTTTT
D gene: .; V gene: TRBV5-3; clone size: .; J gene: TRBJ1-1; CDR3 protein: CAATWRENTEAFF; CDR3 DNA: TGTGCCGCCACTTGGCGGGAGAACACTGAAGCTTTCTTT
D gene: .; V gene: TRBV30; clone size: .; J gene: TRBJ1-1; CDR3 protein: CAKQEGGTEAFF; CDR3 DNA: TGTGCCAAGCAAGAGGGCGGTACTGAAGCTTTCTTT
D gene: TRBD1; V gene: TRBV2; clone size: .; J gene: TRBJ2-1; CDR3 protein: CASQIRGSPYNEQFF; CDR3 DNA: TGTGCCAGTCAAATCAGGGGGTCCCCCTACAATGAGCAGTTCTTC
D gene: .; V gene: TRBV28; clone size: .; J gene: TRBJ1-4; CDR3 protein: CASSLSGHHEKLFF; CDR3 DNA: TGTGCCAGCAGTTTATCGGGACATCATGAAAAACTGTTTTTT
D gene: .; V gene: TRBV5-1; clone size: .; J gene: TRBJ2-5; CDR3 protein: CASSLGGQALQETQYF; CDR3 DNA: TGCGCCAGCAGCTTGGGAGGGCAGGCCCTCCAAGAGACCCAGTACTTC
D gene: .; V gene: TRBV7-6; clone size: .; J gene: TRBJ1-2; CDR3 protein: CASSPGANYGYTF; CDR3 DNA: TGTGCCAGCAGCCCCGGTGCTAACTATGGCTACACCTTC
D gene: TRBD1; V gene: TRBV5-1; clone size: .; J gene: TRBJ1-2; CDR3 protein: CASSPGTANYGYTF; CDR3 DNA: TGCGCCAGCAGCCCCGGGACAGCTAACTATGGCTACACCTTC
D gene: .; V gene: TRBV7-9; clone size: few; J gene: TRBJ2-7; CDR3 protein: CASSFRDSYEQYF; CDR3 DNA: TGTGCCAGCAGCTTTCGGGACTCTTACGAGCAGTACTTC
D gene: .; V gene: TRBV7-9; clone size: .; J gene: TRBJ2-5; CDR3 protein: CASSPDRSQETQYF; CDR3 DNA: TGTGCCAGCAGCCCCGACAGATCACAAGAGACCCAGTACTTC
D gene: .; V gene: TRBV5-4; clone size: .; J gene: TRBJ1-2; CDR3 protein: CASSLADRGWLGYTF; CDR3 DNA: TGTGCCAGCAGCTTGGCCGACCGAGGGTGGTTAGGCTACACCTTC
D gene: .; V gene: TRBV4-2; clone size: .; J gene: TRBJ2-3; CDR3 protein: CASSQETGKSTADTQYF; CDR3 DNA: TGTGCCAGCAGCCAAGAAACAGGGAAGTCGACGGCAGATACGCAGTATTTT
D gene: .; V gene: TRBV5-1; clone size: .; J gene: TRBJ2-2; CDR3 protein: CASSFANTGELFF; CDR3 DNA: TGCGCCAGCAGCTTCGCGAACACCGGGGAGCTGTTTTTT
D gene: TRBD1; V gene: TRBV7-9; clone size: .; J gene: TRBJ2-1; CDR3 protein: CASSLTGVYNEQFF; CDR3 DNA: TGTGCCAGCAGCTTAACAGGGGTCTACAATGAGCAGTTCTTC
D gene: .; V gene: TRBV9; clone size: .; J gene: TRBJ1-3; CDR3 protein: CASSVVRQGQGNTIYF; CDR3 DNA: TGTGCCAGCAGCGTAGTCAGGCAGGGTCAAGGAAACACCATATATTTT
D gene: .; V gene: TRBV6-6; clone size: .; J gene: TRBJ1-2; CDR3 protein: CASSPYISDGYTF; CDR3 DNA: TGTGCCAGCAGCCCTTATATATCTGATGGCTACACCTTC
D gene: TRBD1; V gene: TRBV5-1; clone size: .; J gene: TRBJ2-3; CDR3 protein: CASSVKTGDSTDTQYF; CDR3 DNA: TGCGCCAGCAGCGTAAAGACAGGGGACTCCACAGATACGCAGTATTTT
D gene: TRBD1; V gene: TRBV5-6; clone size: .; J gene: TRBJ1-2; CDR3 protein: CASSFDRGLDGYTF; CDR3 DNA: TGTGCCAGCAGCTTCGACAGGGGTTTGGATGGCTACACCTTC